This T cell receptor beta chain was captured by sequencing in a study of T-cell reconstitution after alpha-beta-depleted transplantation in children. Study findings and constraints: Hyperexpanded clones declined; after one year, newly produced T cells mostly supplied diversity.

Unique molecular identifiers were used to barcode this TCRbeta library. MiXCR, run by TCRdb on the PCR reads, gives a single entry per CDR3 protein. The table includes almost 600,000 distinct CDR3 sequences, roughly a quarter detected once. The CDR3 is made up of 12 amino acids. CDR1 is LGHDT and CDR2 is YNNKEL in the germline V gene (reference sequence). Trimming at V came to 4 bases and at J to 9 bases, leaving 4 bases not matched to a gene. To note about this clonotype: Its target is unknown.

The clonotype originates from a boy under two years old with Wiskott-Aldrich syndrome, due to receive a stem cell transplant. The sample here was PBMCs, taken before TCRalphabeta/CD19-depleted stem cell transplant. J is TRBJ1-1 and V is TRBV3-1, with TRBD1 matching 8 bases. The CDR3 region has the DNA TGTGCCAGCAGCCTGAGGGACAGGAAAGCTTTCTTT. As protein: CASSLRDRKAFF.